The 8 T cell receptor beta chains reported below all come from one sample, sequenced in a study of blood T cell repertoires in COVID-19. Sequenced by immunoSEQ multiplex PCR; TCRdb stores in-frame clones only, minus some. The sample contains about 370,000 clones, about 89% of which appear only once. Sequenced: peripheral blood. The receptors originated from a woman under 40 with COVID-19, enrolled during active disease.

The J gene is TRBJ1-2, the V gene TRBV29-1; D is undetermined. V was pared by 0 bases and J by 4 bases, with 12 bases between. Per the germline V gene, CDR1 is SQVTM and CDR2 is ANQGSEA. The CDR3 covers 14 residues. In DNA, the CDR3 is TGCAGCGTTGAAGACCCCCCTGTCGGCTATGGCTACACCTTC. Protein: CSVEDPPVGYGYTF.

The J gene is TRBJ2-1, the V gene TRBV19, with TRBD2 matching over 11 bases. The CDR3 sequence is 18 residues long. In germline, CDR1 is LNHDA, CDR2 SQIVND (reference sequence). Trimming took 5 bases from V and 4 from J; bases not matched to a gene: 13. The CDR3 region has the DNA TGTGCCAGTAGTCGAACTAGCGGGGGCGTACGACATTACAATGAGCAGTTCTTC. Translating it yields CASSRTSGGVRHYNEQFF.

This clone was counted only a few times. The chain carries TRBV5-1 and TRBJ1-1, with TRBD1 as a possible D gene (5 bases). Germline CDR1 SGHRS, CDR2 YFSETQ. The germline V and J ends were trimmed by 3 bases and 5 bases, with 20 bases remaining between them. CDR3 length: 16 amino acids. Here the CDR3 reads CASSSRDSGSRTEAFF. The CDR3, as DNA: TGCGCCAGCAGCTCCCGGGACTCCGGATCGAGGACTGAAGCTTTCTTT. The full variable domain, with the rest looked up from reference TRBV5-1 and TRBJ1-1, is KAGVTQTPRYLIKTRGQQVTLSCSPISGHRSVSWYQQTPGQGLQFLFEYFSETQRNKGNFPGRFSGRQFSNSRSEMNVSTLELGDSALYLCASSSRDSGSRTEAFFGQGTRLTVV.

The V and J genes are TRBV19 and TRBJ2-7; possible D gene TRBD1, 6 bases. This CDR3 region has 15 residues. The germline CDR1 and CDR2 sequences are LNHDA and SQIVND (reference sequence). V lost 1 base and J 0 bases, leaving 10 bases between the germline ends. CDR3 bases: TGTGCCAGTAGTATAGGTGTGGGGGCCTCCTACGAGCAGTACTTC. Its protein product is CASSIGVGASYEQYF.

V usage is TRBV28 and J usage is TRBJ1-1; TRBD1 might be the D (5 bases). Trimming took off 5 bases at V and 8 bases at J, with 15 bases between the two ends. Germline V lookup: CDR1 MDHEN, CDR2 SYDVKM. CDR3 length: 13 residues. CDR3 region: CASSLTPDREAFF. The CDR3 region has the DNA TGTGCCAGCAGTCTCACACCCGACAGAGAAGCTTTCTTT. Full variable domain (outside the CDR3, taken from reference TRBV28 and TRBJ1-1): DVKVTQSSRYLVKRTGEKVFLECVQDMDHENMFWYRQDPGLGLRLIYFSYDVKMKEKGDIPEGYSVSREKKERFSLILESASTNQTSMYLCASSLTPDREAFFGQGTRLTVV.

The rearrangement uses TRBV5-1 and TRBJ1-1; D not certain. CDR1 is SGHRS and CDR2 is YFSETQ in the germline V gene. CDR3 length: 12 amino acids. V dropped 6 bases and J dropped 1 base, with 7 bases sitting between them. CDR3 sequence reads: CASNGGNTEAFF. The CDR3 DNA reads TGCGCCAGCAACGGAGGGAACACTGAAGCTTTCTTT.

CDR3 sequence reads: CASSLGQGFRDVLTF. The CDR3 DNA follows: TGTGCCAGCAGCTTAGGACAGGGTTTTCGTGACGTCCTGACTTTC. The chain couples TRBV11-2 to TRBJ2-6, with 7 bases matching TRBD1. CDR1 and CDR2 (germline): SGHAT, FQNNGV. With V trimmed by 1 base and J by 11 bases, 8 bases remained unmatched. The CDR3 sequence is 15 residues long. The whole variable domain, filled in from reference TRBV11-2 and TRBJ2-6, reads EAGVAQSPRYKIIEKRQSVAFWCNPISGHATLYWYQQILGQGPKLLIQFQNNGVVDDSQLPKDRFSAERLKGVDSTLKIQPAKLEDSAVYLCASSLGQGFRDVLTFGAGSRLTVL.

V usage is TRBV7-9 and J usage is TRBJ2-2; D remains ambiguous. The length of the CDR3 is 13 residues. Germline loops: CDR1 SEHNR, CDR2 FQNEAQ (reference sequence). V lost 10 bases to trimming and J lost 1 base, with 10 bases between them. The CDR3 loop is CATRKRNTGELFF. In nucleotides, the CDR3 is TGTGCCACCCGAAAGAGGAACACCGGGGAGCTGTTTTTT.